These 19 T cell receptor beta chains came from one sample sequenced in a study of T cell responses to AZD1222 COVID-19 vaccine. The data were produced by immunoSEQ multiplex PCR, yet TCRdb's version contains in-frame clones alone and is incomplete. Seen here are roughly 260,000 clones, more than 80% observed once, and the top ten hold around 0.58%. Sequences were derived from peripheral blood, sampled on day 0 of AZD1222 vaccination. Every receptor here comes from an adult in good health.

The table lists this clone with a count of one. CDR3: CASREQGSGNTIYF. The CDR3 region has the DNA TGCGCCAGCAGGGAACAAGGCTCTGGAAACACCATATATTTT. The chain links TRBV10-2 to TRBJ1-3, with no clear D. The CDR3 consists of 14 residues. Per germline, CDR1 WSHSY and CDR2 SAAADI. The ends were cut back, 6 bases at V and 0 bases at J, with 9 bases in the middle.

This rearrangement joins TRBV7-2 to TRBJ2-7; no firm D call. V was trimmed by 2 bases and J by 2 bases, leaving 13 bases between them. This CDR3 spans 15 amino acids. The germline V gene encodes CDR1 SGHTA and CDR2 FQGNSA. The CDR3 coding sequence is TGTGCCAGCAGCTTAAGTGGCCTGCCCACCTACGAGCAGTACTTC. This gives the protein CASSLSGLPTYEQYF.

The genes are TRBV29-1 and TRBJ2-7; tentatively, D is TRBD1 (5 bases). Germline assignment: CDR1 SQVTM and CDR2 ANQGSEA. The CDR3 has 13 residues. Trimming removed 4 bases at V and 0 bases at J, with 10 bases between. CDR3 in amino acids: CSVVGQGSYEQYF. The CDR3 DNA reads TGCAGCGTTGTAGGGCAGGGCTCCTACGAGCAGTACTTC.

CDR3 nucleotides: TGTGCCAGCAGTTTAGAGGGGCTACTGCGGGGCTACACCTTC. Residues: CASSLEGLLRGYTF. The chain uses TRBV28 and TRBJ1-2, with a possible D match to TRBD1 (5 bases). Germline V gene data show CDR1 as MDHEN and CDR2 as SYDVKM. The V end lost 2 bases, the J end lost 8 bases, and 15 bases lay between the germline ends. CDR3 length: 14 residues.

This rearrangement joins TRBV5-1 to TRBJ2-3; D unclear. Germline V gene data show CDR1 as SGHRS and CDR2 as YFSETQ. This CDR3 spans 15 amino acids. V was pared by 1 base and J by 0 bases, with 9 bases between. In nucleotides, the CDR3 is TGCGCCAGCAGCTTGCAGACATCTAGCACAGATACGCAGTATTTT. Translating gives CASSLQTSSTDTQYF.

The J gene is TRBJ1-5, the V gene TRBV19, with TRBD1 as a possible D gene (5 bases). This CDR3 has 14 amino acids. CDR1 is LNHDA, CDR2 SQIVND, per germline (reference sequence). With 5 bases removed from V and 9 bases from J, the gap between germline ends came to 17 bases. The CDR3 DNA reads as TGTGCCAGTAGTGTTACAGGCGCCCCCCTGCCCCAGCATTTT. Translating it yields CASSVTGAPLPQHF.

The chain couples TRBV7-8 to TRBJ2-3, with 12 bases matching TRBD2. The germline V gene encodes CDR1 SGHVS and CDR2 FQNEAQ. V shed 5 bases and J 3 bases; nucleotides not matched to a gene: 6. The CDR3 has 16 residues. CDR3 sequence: CASSPRTSGNTDTQYF. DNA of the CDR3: TGTGCCAGCAGCCCAAGGACTAGCGGGAATACAGATACGCAGTATTTT. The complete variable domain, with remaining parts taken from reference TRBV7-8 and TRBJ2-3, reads GAGVSQSPRYKVAKRGQDVALRCDPISGHVSLFWYQQALGQGPEFLTYFQNEAQLDKSGLPSDRFFAERPEGSVSTLKIQRTQQEDSAVYLCASSPRTSGNTDTQYFGPGTRLTVL.

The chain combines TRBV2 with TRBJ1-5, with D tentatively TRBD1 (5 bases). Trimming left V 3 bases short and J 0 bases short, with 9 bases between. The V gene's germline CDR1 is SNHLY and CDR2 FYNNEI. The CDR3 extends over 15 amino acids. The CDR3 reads CASSEDNYSNQPQHF. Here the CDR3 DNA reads TGTGCCAGCAGTGAGGACAATTATAGCAATCAGCCCCAGCATTTT.

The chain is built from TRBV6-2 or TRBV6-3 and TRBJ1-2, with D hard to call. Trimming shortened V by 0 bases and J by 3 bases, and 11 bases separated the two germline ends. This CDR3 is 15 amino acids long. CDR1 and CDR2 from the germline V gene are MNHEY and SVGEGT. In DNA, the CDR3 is TGTGCCAGCAGTTACTCACCTGGCTTTCACTATGGCTACACCTTC. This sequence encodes CASSYSPGFHYGYTF.

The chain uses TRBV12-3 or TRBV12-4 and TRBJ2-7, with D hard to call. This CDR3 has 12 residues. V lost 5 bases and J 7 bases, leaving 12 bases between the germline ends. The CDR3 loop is CASSGDAREQYF. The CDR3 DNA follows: TGTGCCAGCAGTGGGGATGCCCGGGAGCAGTACTTC.

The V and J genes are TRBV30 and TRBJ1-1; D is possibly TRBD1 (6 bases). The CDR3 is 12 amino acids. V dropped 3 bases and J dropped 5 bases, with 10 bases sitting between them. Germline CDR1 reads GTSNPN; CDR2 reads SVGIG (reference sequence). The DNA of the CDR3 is TGTGCCTGGAGCCCCCAGGGGACTGAAGCTTTCTTT. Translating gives CAWSPQGTEAFF.

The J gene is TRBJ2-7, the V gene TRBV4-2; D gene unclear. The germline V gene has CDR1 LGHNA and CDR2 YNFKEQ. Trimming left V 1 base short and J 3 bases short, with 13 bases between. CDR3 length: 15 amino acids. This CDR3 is CASSQVVTGYYEQYF. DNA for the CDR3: TGTGCCAGCAGCCAAGTAGTGACGGGCTACTACGAGCAGTACTTC.

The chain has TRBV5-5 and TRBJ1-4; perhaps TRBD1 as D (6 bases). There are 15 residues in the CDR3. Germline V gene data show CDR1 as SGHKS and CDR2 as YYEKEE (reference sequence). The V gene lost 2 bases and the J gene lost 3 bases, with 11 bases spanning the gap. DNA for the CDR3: TGTGCCAGCAGCTTAGGTACAGGGTCTAATGAAAAACTGTTTTTT. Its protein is CASSLGTGSNEKLFF.

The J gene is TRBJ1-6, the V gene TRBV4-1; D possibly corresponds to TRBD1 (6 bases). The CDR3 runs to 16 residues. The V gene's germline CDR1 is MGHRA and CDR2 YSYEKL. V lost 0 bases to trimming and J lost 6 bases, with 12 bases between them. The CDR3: CASSQDDRRGNSPLHF. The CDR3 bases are TGCGCCAGCAGCCAAGACGACAGGAGGGGTAATTCACCCCTCCACTTT.

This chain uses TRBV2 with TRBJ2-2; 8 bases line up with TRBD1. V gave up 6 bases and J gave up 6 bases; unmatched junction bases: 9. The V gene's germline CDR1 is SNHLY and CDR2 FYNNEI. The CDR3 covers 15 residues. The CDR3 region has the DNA TGTGCCAGCAGCTCGACAGGGGATCGTGCCGGGGAGCTGTTTTTT. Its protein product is CASSSTGDRAGELFF.

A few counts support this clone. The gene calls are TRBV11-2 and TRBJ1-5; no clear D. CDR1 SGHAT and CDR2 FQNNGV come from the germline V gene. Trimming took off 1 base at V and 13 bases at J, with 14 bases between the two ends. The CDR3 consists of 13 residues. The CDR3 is CASSLGAVAEQHF. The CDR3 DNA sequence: TGTGCCAGCAGCTTAGGGGCCGTAGCCGAACAGCATTTT.

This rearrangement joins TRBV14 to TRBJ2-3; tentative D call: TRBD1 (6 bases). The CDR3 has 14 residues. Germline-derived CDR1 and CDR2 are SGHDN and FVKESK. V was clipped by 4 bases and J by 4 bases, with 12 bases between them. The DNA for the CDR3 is TGTGCCAGCAGCCGTGGGGGCTTCGCAGATACGCAGTATTTT. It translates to CASSRGGFADTQYF.

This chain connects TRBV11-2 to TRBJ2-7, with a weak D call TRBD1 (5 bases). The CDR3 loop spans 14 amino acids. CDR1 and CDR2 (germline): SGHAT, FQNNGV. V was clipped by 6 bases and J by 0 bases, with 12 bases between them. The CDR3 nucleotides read TGTGCCAGCAGACGTCCAGGGATCTCCTACGAGCAGTACTTC. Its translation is CASRRPGISYEQYF.

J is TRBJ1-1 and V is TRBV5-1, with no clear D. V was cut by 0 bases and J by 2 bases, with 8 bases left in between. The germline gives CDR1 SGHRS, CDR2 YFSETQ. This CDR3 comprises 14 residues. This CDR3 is CASSLGPGNTEAFF. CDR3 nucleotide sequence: TGCGCCAGCAGCTTGGGGCCAGGAAACACTGAAGCTTTCTTT.